This T cell receptor beta chain derives from a study of lung T cells in sarcoidosis with Löfgren's syndrome. Study-wide points: TRAV12-1 and TRBV2 were reportedly most expanded in Löfgren's patients.

This clonotype was observed a handful of times. The target antigen is unknown. V shed 4 bases and J 0 bases; nucleotides not matched to a gene: 8. The CDR3 is 17 amino acids. TCRdb processed the reads anew with MiXCR; each CDR3 protein has one entry. The table shows 60,000 to 70,000 distinct CDR3 sequences, with 21% occurring only once. This TCR was sampled from a human donor with sarcoidosis (Löfgren's syndrome or another form), or a control subject (not recorded which). This sequence joins TRBV12-3 or TRBV12-4 and TRBJ1-3, with TRBD1 identical over 8 bases. The specimen sequenced was CD4+ T cells from PBMCs. Here the CDR3 reads CASSSPTGVLSGNTIYF. For the CDR3, the DNA is TGTGCCAGCAGTTCTCCGACAGGGGTACTCTCTGGAAACACCATATATTTT.